A selection of T cell receptor beta chains follows, all from one sample in a study of T-cell memory formation after mild COVID-19. TCRdb processed the 5' RACE reads anew with MiXCR; each CDR3 protein has one entry. The sample comprises more than 400,000 distinct CDR3 sequences, about 20% of which are singletons, and 9% to 15% rests with the top ten. The sequenced sample consisted of PBMCs or a T cell subset sorted from them (not recorded which). These receptor sequences come from an adult woman who had mild COVID-19 (a few samples of this study predate the infection). Cell type and time point are not known. Both conserved end residues are part of each CDR3. Each record gives: D gene, clone size, V gene, J gene, CDR3 protein, CDR3 DNA. A D gene is named only where the DNA matches it firmly. The size field is filled for only some rows; it gives once, few, many or a size class.

>.|many|TRBV12-3/TRBV12-4|TRBJ2-7
CASSLNTAYEQYF
TGTGCCAGCAGTTTGAACACCGCCTACGAGCAGTACTTC
>.|few|TRBV18|TRBJ2-5
CASSQGGQETQYF
TGTGCCAGCTCACAGGGGGGTCAGGAGACCCAGTACTTC
>TRBD1|few|TRBV7-9|TRBJ1-1
CASSLRGQGYTEAFF
TGTGCCAGCAGCTTAAGGGGACAGGGCTACACTGAAGCTTTCTTT
>TRBD1|few|TRBV18|TRBJ1-5
CASAPVGATGVGQPQHF
TGTGCCAGCGCACCAGTGGGGGCGACAGGGGTAGGTCAGCCCCAGCATTTT
>TRBD1|.|TRBV20-1|TRBJ1-2
CSAIQGDYGYTF
TGCAGTGCTATACAGGGGGACTATGGCTACACCTTC
>TRBD1|.|TRBV5-1|TRBJ2-5
CASSLGGQGRGETQYF
TGCGCCAGCAGCTTGGGGGGACAGGGGCGAGGAGAGACCCAGTACTTC
>.|few|TRBV3-1|TRBJ2-2
CASSQGRDNTGELFF
TGTGCCAGCAGCCAAGGACGAGACAACACCGGGGAGCTGTTTTTT
>.|.|TRBV5-6|TRBJ2-7
CASSLVRDGRYEQYF
TGTGCCAGCAGCTTGGTGAGGGACGGGCGCTACGAGCAGTACTTC
>TRBD1|many|TRBV11-2|TRBJ2-2
CASSRNRDRGRAGELFF
TGTGCCAGCAGCCGAAACCGGGACAGGGGGCGCGCCGGGGAGCTGTTTTTT
>.|many|TRBV5-1|TRBJ2-7
CASSEERPPYEQYF
TGCGCCAGCAGCGAGGAGCGACCTCCCTACGAGCAGTACTTC
>TRBD2|few|TRBV7-9|TRBJ2-7
CASSGTSGSKQYF
TGTGCCAGCAGCGGGACTAGCGGGAGCAAGCAGTACTTC
>TRBD1|.|TRBV5-6|TRBJ1-5
CASSRTGVGFQPQHF
TGTGCCAGCAGCAGGACAGGAGTGGGATTTCAGCCCCAGCATTTT
>TRBD2|few|TRBV7-2|TRBJ2-7
CASSFGSGKYEQYF
TGTGCCAGCAGCTTCGGCAGCGGGAAGTACGAGCAGTACTTC
>TRBD2|few|TRBV14|TRBJ2-1
CASSQGLAGPYNEQFF
TGTGCCAGCAGCCAGGGACTAGCGGGACCATACAATGAGCAGTTCTTC
>.|.|TRBV29-1|TRBJ1-1
CSGTGSDAEAFF
TGCAGCGGAACAGGGTCTGACGCTGAAGCTTTCTTT
>.|few|TRBV10-3|TRBJ1-1
CAISDGTEAFF
TGTGCCATCAGTGACGGGACTGAAGCTTTCTTT
>.|.|TRBV12-3/TRBV12-4|TRBJ1-1
CASSFRRLATEAFF
TGTGCCAGCAGTTTTCGCAGGTTGGCCACTGAAGCTTTCTTT
>.|.|TRBV5-1|TRBJ2-7
CASSFDRIEQYF
TGCGCCAGCAGCTTCGACAGGATCGAGCAGTACTTC
>.|.|TRBV4-1|TRBJ2-3
CASSQEMRTTDTQYF
TGCGCCAGCAGCCAAGAAATGAGGACAACAGATACGCAGTATTTT
>.|few|TRBV12-3/TRBV12-4|TRBJ2-7
CASSLGRGDEQYF
TGTGCCAGCAGTTTAGGAAGAGGGGACGAGCAGTACTTC
>.|few|TRBV10-3|TRBJ1-5
CAIKWGVNQPQHF
TGTGCCATCAAATGGGGGGTGAATCAGCCCCAGCATTTT
>.|.|TRBV30|TRBJ2-7
CAWRHAYEQYF
TGTGCCTGGAGACATGCCTACGAGCAGTACTTC
>.|few|TRBV5-5|TRBJ2-3
CASSLAGTPFWDTQYF
TGTGCCAGCAGCTTGGCGGGGACACCCTTTTGGGATACGCAGTATTTT
>.|.|TRBV12-3/TRBV12-4|TRBJ2-7
CASSPTSIYEQYF
TGTGCCAGCAGCCCTACCTCAATCTACGAGCAGTACTTC
>.|few|TRBV19|TRBJ1-1
CASRGETGQPGNTEAFF
TGTGCCAGTAGGGGGGAAACTGGACAGCCGGGAAACACTGAAGCTTTCTTT
>TRBD2|many|TRBV15|TRBJ2-2
CATSAAGLADFVTGELFF
TGTGCCACCAGCGCCGCGGGACTAGCGGATTTCGTGACCGGGGAGCTGTTTTTT
>TRBD2|few|TRBV2|TRBJ2-3
CASRGGLVGDTQYF
TGTGCCAGCAGGGGGGGACTAGTGGGAGATACGCAGTATTTT
>.|.|TRBV6-1|TRBJ2-2
CASSMSRSWELFF
TGTGCCAGCAGTATGAGCAGGAGTTGGGAGCTGTTTTTT
>.|few|TRBV2|TRBJ2-1
CASKPGGPGEQFF
TGTGCCAGCAAACCCGGCGGCCCCGGTGAGCAGTTCTTC
>TRBD2|few|TRBV12-3/TRBV12-4|TRBJ2-1
CASSSKPGLAGYSSSYNEQFF
TGTGCCAGCAGTTCGAAACCGGGACTAGCGGGCTATAGTAGCTCCTACAATGAGCAGTTCTTC
>TRBD1|.|TRBV30|TRBJ1-1
CAWCITGVGEAFF
TGTGCCTGGTGTATTACAGGGGTAGGGGAAGCTTTCTTT
>.|few|TRBV6-6|TRBJ1-1
CASSYAQANTEAFF
TGTGCCAGCAGTTACGCGCAGGCGAACACTGAAGCTTTCTTT
>.|.|TRBV27|TRBJ2-7
CASSSRLFVDEQYF
TGTGCCAGCAGCTCTCGCTTGTTTGTCGACGAGCAGTACTTC
>.|few|TRBV20-1|TRBJ2-4
CSATTGSAKNIQYF
TGCAGTGCAACCACGGGTTCGGCCAAAAACATTCAGTACTTC
>.|few|TRBV7-9|TRBJ2-3
CASTNSTDTQYF
TGTGCCAGCACCAACAGCACAGATACGCAGTATTTT
>.|.|TRBV2|TRBJ1-6
CASSALTVVSPLHF
TGTGCCAGCAGTGCCTTGACAGTAGTTTCACCCCTCCACTTT